This is a list of T cell receptor beta chains from one sample in a study of blood T cells in healthy people across ages. In TCRdb, the 5' RACE reads were re-called with MiXCR into one record per CDR3 protein. Altogether over 700,000 distinct CDR3 sequences are present, approximately 25% being singletons, with the ten largest covering roughly 9%. The same sample was also studied in work on T cells of mothers and their children.

Sequences were obtained from blood. The receptors were sampled from a boy between 10 and 17 years old in good health. Both conserved end residues are trimmed from each CDR3. The order of the fields is V gene, D gene, J gene, CDR3 protein. The D gene is left open where the match is weak.

TRBV29-1	TRBD2	TRBJ2-3	SVEGPVSGRRTDTQY
TRBV6-2/TRBV6-3	TRBD2	TRBJ2-7	ASSGSGGHGEQY
TRBV7-2	TRBD1	TRBJ2-7	ASTLEQGAYEQY
TRBV7-2	.	TRBJ1-6	ASSQNTNSPLH
TRBV29-1	TRBD1	TRBJ1-2	SVDQDREDYGYT
TRBV20-1	TRBD1	TRBJ1-2	SARTRDRVNYGYT
TRBV11-1	.	TRBJ2-2	ASSSGEETGELF
TRBV5-5	.	TRBJ1-3	ASSSQRSSGNTIY
TRBV28	TRBD1	TRBJ1-3	ASSSTGDGPNTIY
TRBV4-1	.	TRBJ2-5	ASSQTGTVETQY
TRBV29-1	.	TRBJ1-4	SVEGRGSGGEKLF
TRBV6-1	.	TRBJ2-7	ASLGDLSYGQY
TRBV24-1	TRBD2	TRBJ2-5	ATSDSPGEGKETQY
TRBV7-9	.	TRBJ2-5	ASSFHREPETQY
TRBV11-2	TRBD1	TRBJ1-5	ASSLGDRGLQPQH
TRBV12-3/TRBV12-4	.	TRBJ2-3	ASGSGYADTQY
TRBV23-1	TRBD1	TRBJ1-5	ASSQGTGFGQPQH
TRBV5-1	TRBD1	TRBJ1-1	ASSKQGAQGTEAF
TRBV6-5	TRBD1	TRBJ1-2	ASSSTSGGDGYT
TRBV7-2	.	TRBJ1-4	ASSLTGYFSSTNEKLF
TRBV6-1	TRBD1	TRBJ2-1	ASSEPGTGEF
TRBV20-1	TRBD2	TRBJ2-5	SARDWTSDMETQY